This is a list of T cell receptor beta chains from one sample in a study of cytomegalovirus exposure and HLA in healthy donors. Clones were sequenced by immunoSEQ multiplex PCR, and TCRdb holds only the in-frame ones, with some missing. The sample carries about 130,000 clones, roughly 80% recorded once. Material: PBMCs. The receptors come from a woman between 45 and 60 years old in good health and CMV-seropositive. CDR3s leave out the opening cysteine and the closing phenylalanine or tryptophan. Fields, in order: clone size, V gene, J gene, CDR3 protein. Only some rows state a clone size, as once, few, many or a class for expanded clones.

abundance: NA
v_gene: TRBV11-1
j_gene: TRBJ2-2
CDR3aa: ASSLGRGFGELF

abundance: NA
v_gene: TRBV4-1
j_gene: TRBJ2-1
CDR3aa: ASSRAPKTSGAIEQF

abundance: NA
v_gene: TRBV9
j_gene: TRBJ1-5
CDR3aa: ASSKTGWFNQPQH

abundance: NA
v_gene: TRBV19
j_gene: TRBJ2-7
CDR3aa: ASRPGLTSREQY

abundance: NA
v_gene: TRBV27
j_gene: TRBJ2-7
CDR3aa: ASSLRGMGTYEQY

abundance: NA
v_gene: TRBV9
j_gene: TRBJ2-1
CDR3aa: ASSVPWTSGNEQF

abundance: few
v_gene: TRBV4-1
j_gene: TRBJ2-7
CDR3aa: ASSPGGPGYEQY

abundance: NA
v_gene: TRBV11-2
j_gene: TRBJ2-3
CDR3aa: ASSPLGGAVDTQY

abundance: NA
v_gene: TRBV7-9
j_gene: TRBJ2-1
CDR3aa: ASSGVAALNNEQF

abundance: NA
v_gene: TRBV13
j_gene: TRBJ1-1
CDR3aa: ASTLVRRGTEAF

abundance: NA
v_gene: TRBV5-4
j_gene: TRBJ2-1
CDR3aa: ASSLEGSGRTEQF

abundance: once
v_gene: TRBV18
j_gene: TRBJ2-7
CDR3aa: ASSLPGTGGYEQY

abundance: NA
v_gene: TRBV27
j_gene: TRBJ2-5
CDR3aa: ASSASAGDNQETQY

abundance: few
v_gene: TRBV7-9
j_gene: TRBJ2-1
CDR3aa: SSSLRQVDEQF

abundance: NA
v_gene: TRBV18
j_gene: TRBJ2-2
CDR3aa: ASSQQQNTGELF

abundance: NA
v_gene: TRBV6-5
j_gene: TRBJ1-2
CDR3aa: ASNRDYGYT

abundance: NA
v_gene: TRBV5-1
j_gene: TRBJ2-7
CDR3aa: ASSTGQGPSEQY

abundance: NA
v_gene: TRBV19
j_gene: TRBJ2-3
CDR3aa: ASSRLAGGSFTDTQY

abundance: NA
v_gene: TRBV28
j_gene: TRBJ2-6
CDR3aa: ASSSGGSGANVLT

abundance: few
v_gene: TRBV28
j_gene: TRBJ2-1
CDR3aa: ASSLGTSYANEQF

abundance: NA
v_gene: TRBV5-4
j_gene: TRBJ2-1
CDR3aa: ASSNRVTNEQF

abundance: NA
v_gene: TRBV28
j_gene: TRBJ1-6
CDR3aa: ASREPNNSPLH

abundance: once
v_gene: TRBV2
j_gene: TRBJ1-1
CDR3aa: ASSEGTGEVAF

abundance: NA
v_gene: TRBV18
j_gene: TRBJ1-2
CDR3aa: ASSPPGTGDGYT

abundance: NA
v_gene: TRBV30
j_gene: TRBJ1-5
CDR3aa: AWSVRGNQPQH

abundance: NA
v_gene: TRBV5-8
j_gene: TRBJ2-7
CDR3aa: ASSLRGSHEQY

abundance: NA
v_gene: TRBV6-5
j_gene: TRBJ2-2
CDR3aa: ASSWDRGTGELF

abundance: NA
v_gene: TRBV7-3
j_gene: TRBJ1-2
CDR3aa: ASSLWRDRAQGYT

abundance: NA
v_gene: TRBV28
j_gene: TRBJ1-5
CDR3aa: ASSALTGVNQPQH

abundance: once
v_gene: TRBV11-2
j_gene: TRBJ2-7
CDR3aa: ASSLDLEQLTYEQY

abundance: NA
v_gene: TRBV5-4
j_gene: TRBJ1-4
CDR3aa: ASSSTYRDGGKLF

abundance: NA
v_gene: TRBV6-5
j_gene: TRBJ1-2
CDR3aa: ASTDAGATGYT

abundance: NA
v_gene: TRBV27
j_gene: TRBJ1-1
CDR3aa: ASSLYGSGSGNTEAF

abundance: NA
v_gene: TRBV10-3
j_gene: TRBJ1-1
CDR3aa: AISQVDTEAF

abundance: NA
v_gene: TRBV11-2
j_gene: TRBJ2-7
CDR3aa: ASSFRAPGQGYEQY

abundance: NA
v_gene: TRBV19
j_gene: TRBJ1-5
CDR3aa: ASTSKQAPYSNQPQH

abundance: NA
v_gene: TRBV6-1
j_gene: TRBJ2-1
CDR3aa: ASSDLSSRSYNEQF

abundance: NA
v_gene: TRBV9
j_gene: TRBJ2-2
CDR3aa: ASKRDYNTGELF

abundance: NA
v_gene: TRBV5-1
j_gene: TRBJ1-3
CDR3aa: ASSLVSAGNTIY

abundance: once
v_gene: TRBV10-3
j_gene: TRBJ2-7
CDR3aa: ATSKGVDEQY

abundance: NA
v_gene: TRBV2
j_gene: TRBJ1-1
CDR3aa: ASSPPQGRTEAF

abundance: NA
v_gene: TRBV9
j_gene: TRBJ1-5
CDR3aa: ASSRGTGGQPQH

abundance: NA
v_gene: TRBV19
j_gene: TRBJ1-4
CDR3aa: ASSIVSTATNEKLF

abundance: NA
v_gene: TRBV11-2
j_gene: TRBJ2-7
CDR3aa: ASSYLTGTGGGEQY

abundance: NA
v_gene: TRBV6-5
j_gene: TRBJ1-5
CDR3aa: ASSSGQNQPQH

abundance: NA
v_gene: TRBV13
j_gene: NA
CDR3aa: ASSFSTRVSGGYEQY

abundance: once
v_gene: TRBV7-9
j_gene: TRBJ2-3
CDR3aa: ASSPPPSGSTDTQY

abundance: few
v_gene: TRBV4-3
j_gene: TRBJ1-6
CDR3aa: ASSQDLQESSYNSPLH

abundance: NA
v_gene: TRBV2
j_gene: TRBJ1-4
CDR3aa: ASSGQPTNEKLF

abundance: few
v_gene: TRBV5-1
j_gene: TRBJ2-5
CDR3aa: ASSSGGEETQY

abundance: NA
v_gene: TRBV15
j_gene: TRBJ2-7
CDR3aa: ATSPDRGLGEQY

abundance: NA
v_gene: TRBV9
j_gene: TRBJ2-3
CDR3aa: ASSAGLAASTDTQY

abundance: once
v_gene: TRBV10-3
j_gene: TRBJ1-2
CDR3aa: AISPGQVSFNYGYT

abundance: NA
v_gene: TRBV5-4
j_gene: TRBJ2-2
CDR3aa: ASSLGGGMRPGELF

abundance: NA
v_gene: TRBV30
j_gene: TRBJ1-2
CDR3aa: AWSVAGSNYGYT

abundance: NA
v_gene: TRBV11-1
j_gene: TRBJ1-1
CDR3aa: ASSPYTEAF

abundance: NA
v_gene: TRBV5-5
j_gene: TRBJ1-1
CDR3aa: ASSKPGQGNTEAF

abundance: NA
v_gene: TRBV9
j_gene: TRBJ1-3
CDR3aa: ASSVGQGLTGNTIY

abundance: NA
v_gene: TRBV19
j_gene: TRBJ1-6
CDR3aa: ASSGLQGFSSSPLH

abundance: NA
v_gene: TRBV7-6
j_gene: TRBJ2-3
CDR3aa: ASSSGQGPDTQY